The rows below give T cell receptor beta chains drawn from one sample of a study of blood T cell repertoires in COVID-19. Assay used: immunoSEQ multiplex PCR; TCRdb lists only in-frame clones, some missing. The table has around 200,000 clones, 89% seen once. Material: PBMCs or T cells enriched from blood (not recorded which). These receptors came from a young woman who had recovered from COVID-19. CDR3s include the opening cysteine and the closing phenylalanine or tryptophan. The D gene is left open where the match is weak. A row's size may be missing; if present it is once, few, many or a size class.

v_call,j_call,clone_size,d_call,cdr3_length,cdr3_nt,cdr3_aa
TRBV2,TRBJ2-7,once,NA,12,TGTGCCAGCAGTGGACTAGACAGGGTTGAGTACTTC,CASSGLDRVEYF
TRBV25-1,TRBJ1-2,NA,TRBD1,13,TGTGCCAGCAGGACAGGGGGTTGGGGTGGCTACACCTTC,CASRTGGWGGYTF
TRBV4-1,TRBJ2-1,NA,NA,16,TGCGCCAGCAGCCAAGCCAAGGGGAGGCATTACAATGAGCAGTTCTTC,CASSQAKGRHYNEQFF
TRBV19,TRBJ1-5,NA,NA,18,TGTGCCAGTGCCGGGTCGGCCGTACACACCTATAGCAATCAGCCCCAGCATTTT,CASAGSAVHTYSNQPQHF
TRBV2,TRBJ2-3,NA,NA,13,TGTGCCAGTAGCCGGATGACGGGAGATACGCAGTATTTT,CASSRMTGDTQYF
TRBV30,TRBJ2-7,NA,NA,15,TGTGCCTGGAGCTATCGACAGGGACTGAGGTACGAGCAGTACTTC,CAWSYRQGLRYEQYF
TRBV5-6,TRBJ2-1,NA,NA,18,TGTGCCAGCAGCTTTTTATCTGGAGAGCCCTCGGATCACAATGAGCAGTTCTTC,CASSFLSGEPSDHNEQFF
TRBV5-1,TRBJ2-2,NA,TRBD2,14,TGCGCCAGCAGCTTGCCAGCGGGAGGGAGGGAGCTGTTTTTT,CASSLPAGGRELFF
TRBV4-3,TRBJ2-7,NA,TRBD1,15,TGCGCCAGCAGCCCGGGACAGGGGGTCTCCTACGAGCAGTACTTC,CASSPGQGVSYEQYF
TRBV2,TRBJ2-3,NA,TRBD2,14,TGTGCCAGAACCGGGACTAGCGGGGCAGATACGCAGTATTTT,CARTGTSGADTQYF
TRBV30,TRBJ1-2,NA,NA,16,TGTGCCTGGACCACACGACGGACGACAGGCCCAGGGGGCTACACCTTC,CAWTTRRTTGPGGYTF
TRBV20-1,TRBJ2-7,NA,NA,15,TGCAGTGCTAGTCCCCTCCAGACAGCCCCGTACGAGCAGTACTTC,CSASPLQTAPYEQYF
TRBV29-1,TRBJ2-7,NA,TRBD2,14,TGCAGCGTTGAAACTAGCGGGAGCTCCTACGAGCAGTACTTC,CSVETSGSSYEQYF
TRBV29-1,TRBJ2-5,NA,NA,12,TGCAGCGTCGCAGATGCCCAAGAGACCCAGTACTTC,CSVADAQETQYF
TRBV9,TRBJ2-3,NA,TRBD2,18,TGTGCCAGCAGCGTAGTGAGGGATAGCGGGAGTCCGACAGATACGCAGTATTTT,CASSVVRDSGSPTDTQYF
TRBV4-1,TRBJ2-4,NA,TRBD2,18,TGCGCCAGCAGCCCGGGACTAGCGGGAATCCTAGCCAAAAACATTCAGTACTTC,CASSPGLAGILAKNIQYF
TRBV7-2,TRBJ2-3,NA,NA,15,TGTGCCAGCAGCTTAGCGTCTGCTAGCTTCAATACGCAGTATTTT,CASSLASASFNTQYF
TRBV19,TRBJ1-4,NA,NA,15,TGTGCCAGTAGTATATATTTATTCACTAATGAAAAACTGTTTTTT,CASSIYLFTNEKLFF